This is a list of T cell receptor beta chains from one sample in a study of radiotherapy plus CTLA-4 blockade in lung cancer. Sequenced by immunoSEQ multiplex PCR; TCRdb stores in-frame clones only, minus some. This table has over 50,000 clones, roughly three quarters appearing once. Sequenced here: peripheral blood, sampled from a patient treated with radiotherapy plus ipilimumab. The receptor source for this set is a human donor with non-small cell lung cancer who had a partial response to radiotherapy plus ipilimumab. Each CDR3 is given with its conserved first and last residue. D genes are given only for firm matches. Rows give clone size only sometimes, using once, few, many, or a class for an expanded clone.

abundance: NA; v_gene: TRBV11-3; j_gene: TRBJ2-3; d_gene: TRBD2; CDR3nt: TGTGCCAGCAGCTTCGGTGGGACTAGCGGGGGGATAGATACGCAGTATTTT; CDR3aa: CASSFGGTSGGIDTQYF
abundance: NA; v_gene: TRBV5-4; j_gene: TRBJ1-2; d_gene: NA; CDR3nt: TGTGCCAGCAGCTTGTGGGGGCCCCCAGAGACTGGCTACACCTTC; CDR3aa: CASSLWGPPETGYTF
abundance: few; v_gene: TRBV5-4; j_gene: TRBJ2-7; d_gene: TRBD1; CDR3nt: TGTGCCAGCAGCGTGGGGACAGGGTTCTACGAGCAGTACTTC; CDR3aa: CASSVGTGFYEQYF
abundance: few; v_gene: TRBV5-1; j_gene: TRBJ2-7; d_gene: NA; CDR3nt: TGTGCCAGCACGGAGGGCTTTCTCTCCTACGAGCAGTACTTC; CDR3aa: CASTEGFLSYEQYF
abundance: few; v_gene: TRBV29-1; j_gene: TRBJ1-4; d_gene: NA; CDR3nt: TGCAGCGTTTTCTATGAAAAACTGTTTTTT; CDR3aa: CSVFYEKLFF
abundance: NA; v_gene: TRBV2; j_gene: TRBJ2-4; d_gene: TRBD2; CDR3nt: TGTGCCAGCAGTGAACGGGGGGATAGCATTCAGTACTTC; CDR3aa: CASSERGDSIQYF
abundance: medium-sized; v_gene: TRBV30; j_gene: TRBJ1-4; d_gene: NA; CDR3nt: TGTGCCTGCCTACAGACAGAGATAGGTGAAAAACTGTTTTTT; CDR3aa: CACLQTEIGEKLFF
abundance: few; v_gene: TRBV28; j_gene: TRBJ2-5; d_gene: TRBD2; CDR3nt: TGTGCCAGCAGCCCAGGACTAGCGGGGAAACAAGAGACCCAGTACTTC; CDR3aa: CASSPGLAGKQETQYF
abundance: NA; v_gene: TRBV14; j_gene: TRBJ2-7; d_gene: NA; CDR3nt: TGTGCCAGCAGCCAAGGGACAGGGACTATCGCGCAGTACTTC; CDR3aa: CASSQGTGTIAQYF
abundance: NA; v_gene: TRBV6-1; j_gene: TRBJ2-2; d_gene: NA; CDR3nt: TGTGCCAGCGGCCGGGAGCCGAACACCGGGGAGCTGTTTTTT; CDR3aa: CASGREPNTGELFF
abundance: NA; v_gene: TRBV4-1; j_gene: TRBJ2-3; d_gene: NA; CDR3nt: TGCGCCAGCAGCCACCCTAGCGGAAGGGACAATACGCAGTATTTT; CDR3aa: CASSHPSGRDNTQYF
abundance: NA; v_gene: TRBV28; j_gene: TRBJ1-2; d_gene: NA; CDR3nt: TGTGCCAGCAGTTTACAGGGTGGCTATGGCTACACCTTC; CDR3aa: CASSLQGGYGYTF
abundance: NA; v_gene: TRBV27; j_gene: TRBJ2-1; d_gene: NA; CDR3nt: TGTGCCAGCAAGGGGGCGGGGTCCTACAATGAGCAGTTCTTC; CDR3aa: CASKGAGSYNEQFF
abundance: NA; v_gene: TRBV6-6; j_gene: TRBJ2-3; d_gene: NA; CDR3nt: TGTGCCAGCAGTACCCACGGAGCAGATACGCAGTATTTT; CDR3aa: CASSTHGADTQYF
abundance: NA; v_gene: TRBV4-1; j_gene: TRBJ2-7; d_gene: TRBD1; CDR3nt: TGCGCCAGCAGCCAAGGACTCCCAGGGGGCTACGAGCAGTACTTC; CDR3aa: CASSQGLPGGYEQYF
abundance: NA; v_gene: TRBV5-1; j_gene: TRBJ1-1; d_gene: TRBD1; CDR3nt: TGCGCCAGCAGCCTCACAGGGGATAACACTGAAGCTTTCTTT; CDR3aa: CASSLTGDNTEAFF
abundance: NA; v_gene: TRBV11-2; j_gene: TRBJ2-7; d_gene: TRBD1; CDR3nt: TGTGCCAGCAGCTTGGGGACAGGGACGGGCGAGCAGTACTTC; CDR3aa: CASSLGTGTGEQYF
abundance: NA; v_gene: TRBV6-1; j_gene: TRBJ1-1; d_gene: NA; CDR3nt: TGTGCCAGCAGTGAAACAGCAACGAACACTGAAGCTTTCTTT; CDR3aa: CASSETATNTEAFF
abundance: NA; v_gene: TRBV2; j_gene: TRBJ2-7; d_gene: TRBD1; CDR3nt: TGTGCCAGCAGCCCCGACAGGGCGTTATACGAGCAGTACTTC; CDR3aa: CASSPDRALYEQYF
abundance: few; v_gene: TRBV27; j_gene: TRBJ2-3; d_gene: TRBD1; CDR3nt: TGTGCCAGCAGTTTCCTGACAGGGTTGAGCACAGATACGCAGTATTTT; CDR3aa: CASSFLTGLSTDTQYF
abundance: few; v_gene: TRBV9; j_gene: TRBJ1-1; d_gene: NA; CDR3nt: TGTGCCAGCAGCGTAGCCTTGAACACTGAAGCTTTCTTT; CDR3aa: CASSVALNTEAFF
abundance: NA; v_gene: TRBV5-1; j_gene: TRBJ1-1; d_gene: NA; CDR3nt: TGCGCCAGCAGCTTGATAACTGACACTGAAGCTTTCTTT; CDR3aa: CASSLITDTEAFF
abundance: medium-sized; v_gene: TRBV11-2; j_gene: TRBJ2-7; d_gene: NA; CDR3nt: TGTGCCAGCAGCTTAGGGGACATGCCTTACGAGCAGTACTTC; CDR3aa: CASSLGDMPYEQYF
abundance: few; v_gene: TRBV21-1; j_gene: TRBJ1-3; d_gene: NA; CDR3nt: TGTGCCAGCAGATCAAAGGGGCGGGGAGCAGGAAACACCATATATTTT; CDR3aa: CASRSKGRGAGNTIYF
abundance: NA; v_gene: TRBV4-3; j_gene: TRBJ2-7; d_gene: TRBD2; CDR3nt: TGCGCCAGCAGCCAAGAGATAGCGGGGGGCTCCTACGAGCAGTACTTC; CDR3aa: CASSQEIAGGSYEQYF
abundance: NA; v_gene: TRBV6-1; j_gene: TRBJ1-2; d_gene: NA; CDR3nt: TGTGCCAGCAGTGAAGCCGAGGCAGTCTTACACTATGGCTACACCTTC; CDR3aa: CASSEAEAVLHYGYTF